This is a list of T cell receptor beta chains from one sample in a study of blood T cell repertoires in COVID-19. The assay was immunoSEQ multiplex PCR, and TCRdb's table has in-frame clones only and misses some. The sample holds about 200,000 clones, around nine tenths seen once. The sample was peripheral blood. These TCRs come from a man in his fifties or sixties who had recovered from COVID-19. Each CDR3 is given with its conserved first and last residue. A D gene is named only where the DNA matches it firmly. Size tells how often a clone was seen (once, few, many) or the class of an expanded clone, and some rows leave it out.

J gene | clone size | D gene | V gene | CDR3 protein | CDR3 DNA
TRBJ1-4 | NA | NA | TRBV7-9 | CASSFRDTKLFF | TGTGCCAGCAGCTTCAGGGATACAAAACTGTTTTTT
TRBJ2-6 | once | NA | TRBV19 | CASTVRGGPSGANVLTF | TGTGCCAGTACTGTGAGAGGGGGTCCCTCTGGGGCCAACGTCCTGACTTTC
TRBJ1-2 | NA | TRBD1 | TRBV7-9 | CASSLVSGQGGGYTF | TGTGCCAGCAGCTTAGTATCTGGACAGGGTGGTGGCTACACCTTC
TRBJ2-2 | NA | TRBD1 | TRBV28 | CASTGTGGTYFANTGELFF | TGTGCCAGCACAGGGACAGGGGGCACTTACTTCGCGAACACCGGGGAGCTGTTTTTT
TRBJ2-5 | NA | NA | TRBV7-9 | CASSPRGFRETQYF | TGTGCCAGCAGTCCCAGGGGTTTTAGAGAGACCCAGTACTTC
TRBJ1-1 | NA | NA | TRBV19 | CASRPYRDGTEAFF | TGTGCCAGTAGACCCTACAGGGATGGGACTGAAGCTTTCTTT
TRBJ2-3 | NA | NA | TRBV4-1 | CASSQEVGRGGAQYF | TGCGCCAGCAGCCAAGAAGTGGGAAGGGGGGGGGCGCAGTATTTT
TRBJ1-5 | NA | NA | TRBV27 | CASSPRGGWEPQHF | TGTGCCAGCAGTCCCCGGGGAGGGTGGGAGCCCCAGCATTTT
TRBJ2-1 | NA | TRBD2 | TRBV6-4 | CASSDSFTSGAYNEQFF | TGTGCCAGCAGTGACTCTTTTACTAGCGGTGCCTACAATGAGCAGTTCTTC
TRBJ2-7 | NA | NA | TRBV30 | CAWVATSYEQYF | TGTGCCTGGGTAGCGACCTCCTACGAGCAGTACTTC
TRBJ2-5 | NA | NA | TRBV6-2/TRBV6-3 | CASSLRGETQYF | TGTGCCAGCAGTTTAAGGGGGGAGACCCAGTACTTC
TRBJ2-3 | NA | TRBD2 | TRBV6-5 | CASSSLSGVATDTQYF | TGTGCCAGCAGTTCTCTTAGCGGGGTGGCCACAGATACGCAGTATTTT
TRBJ2-7 | NA | TRBD1 | TRBV30 | CAWSVRDRRSEQYF | TGTGCCTGGAGTGTACGGGACAGGCGGTCCGAGCAGTACTTC
TRBJ1-1 | once | NA | TRBV29-1 | CSVESRFLNTEAFF | TGCAGCGTTGAGTCCCGGTTTTTGAACACTGAAGCTTTCTTT
TRBJ1-2 | NA | NA | TRBV27 | CASASRGSPNYGYTF | TGTGCCAGCGCCAGTCGGGGGTCTCCTAACTATGGCTACACCTTC
TRBJ2-7 | NA | TRBD1 | TRBV7-8 | CASSYGQGREQYF | TGTGCCAGCAGCTATGGACAGGGGCGCGAGCAGTACTTC
TRBJ1-3 | NA | NA | TRBV4-1 | CASSQDGKGSGNTIYF | TGCGCCAGCAGCCAAGATGGGAAGGGGTCTGGAAACACCATATATTTT
TRBJ2-7 | NA | TRBD2 | TRBV19 | CASSIRTSGAYEQYF | TGTGCCAGTAGTATTCGCACTAGCGGGGCCTACGAGCAGTACTTC
TRBJ1-2 | NA | NA | TRBV2 | CASSGPTDANYGYTF | TGTGCCAGCAGTGGACCGACAGACGCTAACTATGGCTACACCTTC
TRBJ1-3 | NA | NA | TRBV3-1/TRBV3-2 | CASSHAQTGNTIYF | TGTGCCAGCAGCCATGCCCAGACAGGAAACACCATATATTTT
TRBJ2-1 | NA | NA | TRBV5-1 | CASSQRDKKNEQFF | TGCGCCAGCAGCCAACGGGACAAAAAAAATGAGCAGTTCTTC
TRBJ1-4 | NA | NA | TRBV2 | CASSESRSTNEKLFF | TGTGCCAGCAGTGAAAGCCGTTCAACTAATGAAAAACTGTTTTTT
TRBJ1-1 | NA | TRBD1 | TRBV12-3/TRBV12-4 | CASNRQGWSEAFF | TGTGCCAGCAATCGACAGGGGTGGTCTGAAGCTTTCTTT
TRBJ2-2 | NA | TRBD2 | TRBV7-3 | CASSHQGLAGVANTGELFF | TGTGCCAGCAGCCATCAGGGACTAGCGGGAGTTGCGAACACCGGGGAGCTGTTTTTT
TRBJ2-2 | NA | NA | TRBV27 | CASSLSERGELFF | TGTGCCAGCAGTTTATCGGAGAGGGGGGAGCTGTTTTTT
TRBJ2-3 | once | TRBD2 | TRBV29-1 | CSVEGLAGTTDTQYF | TGCAGCGTTGAAGGCCTAGCGGGAACCACAGATACGCAGTATTTT
TRBJ2-2 | NA | NA | TRBV5-1 | CASSLGWSVTGELFF | TGCGCCAGCAGCTTGGGGTGGAGCGTCACCGGGGAGCTGTTTTTT
TRBJ2-2 | NA | TRBD1 | TRBV19 | CASSFPRTGGTGELFF | TGTGCCAGTAGTTTTCCCCGGACAGGCGGCACCGGGGAGCTGTTTTTT